What follows is one T cell receptor (beta chain) and its context. The study ran its PCR with 60 Vbeta and 13 Jbeta primers. Only in-frame clones appear in the TCRdb table, and some are missing; sequencing was by immunoSEQ multiplex PCR. The repertoire has roughly 120,000 clones, over 60% of them found once; the top ten carry 9.5% to 15%. Germline V CDR1 and CDR2: SGHRS, YFSETQ. CDR3 size: 16 residues. V lost 6 bases to trimming and J lost 3 bases; unmatched junction nucleotides: 12. The entry originates in a study of cytomegalovirus exposure and HLA in healthy donors. The sequenced sample consisted of PBMCs. The sequence derives from a woman aged 40 to 50 in good health and CMV-seropositive. V gene TRBV5-1 combines with J gene TRBJ2-1, with 7 nucleotides matching TRBD1. The CDR3 is CASTLFGDRGYNEQFF. CDR3 coding DNA: TGCGCCAGCACCCTCTTTGGGGACAGAGGCTACAATGAGCAGTTCTTC.